This TCR beta chain originates from a study of T cells after yellow fever vaccination. Study-wide results and limits: The study re-detected most primary-vaccination clones after the booster (approximately 96% CD4, 88% CD8). A weaker secondary response peaked on day 5, the primary on day 15.

The length of the CDR3 is 17 residues. Germline assignment: CDR1 KGHDR and CDR2 SFDVKD. Germline trimming cut 6 bases from V and 3 bases from J; bases unmatched to any gene: 14. With respect to this clonotype: Its specificity is not known.

A process of 5'RACE template switching, which added a universal primer site and UMIs, was used to make TCR cDNA. TCRdb passed the 5' RACE reads through MiXCR, listing each CDR3 protein once. The sample contains about 260,000 distinct CDR3 sequences, around 13% of which appear only once. The sequence was collected from a young man who received the YFV17D yellow fever vaccine. The chain is built from TRBV24-1 and TRBJ2-7, with 9 bases that match TRBD1. Sequenced here: CD4+ T cells sorted from PBMCs, sampled 45 days after the yellow fever booster vaccination. The CDR3 nucleotides are TGTGCCACCAGTTATGCCGTCCCCAGGGACAGGGTCTACGAGCAGTACTTC. It translates to CATSYAVPRDRVYEQYF.